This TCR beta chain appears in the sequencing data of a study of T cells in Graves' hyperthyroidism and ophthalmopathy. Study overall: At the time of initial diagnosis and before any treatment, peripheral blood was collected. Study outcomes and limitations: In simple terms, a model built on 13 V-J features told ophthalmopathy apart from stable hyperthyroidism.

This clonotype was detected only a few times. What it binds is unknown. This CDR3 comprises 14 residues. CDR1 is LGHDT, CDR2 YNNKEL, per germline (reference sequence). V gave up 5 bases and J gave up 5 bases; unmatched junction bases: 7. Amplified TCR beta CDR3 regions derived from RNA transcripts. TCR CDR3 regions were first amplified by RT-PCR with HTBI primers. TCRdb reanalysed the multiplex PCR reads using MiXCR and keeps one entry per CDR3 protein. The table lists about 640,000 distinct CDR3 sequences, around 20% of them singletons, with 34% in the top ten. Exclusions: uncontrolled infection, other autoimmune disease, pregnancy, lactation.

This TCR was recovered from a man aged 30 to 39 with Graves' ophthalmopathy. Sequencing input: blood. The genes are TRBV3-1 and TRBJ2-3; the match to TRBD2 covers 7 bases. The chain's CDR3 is CASSSWEGRDTQYF. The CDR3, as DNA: TGTGCCAGCAGCTCGTGGGAGGGGCGAGATACGCAGTATTTT.